Listed below are T cell receptor beta chains from one sample, sequenced in a study of a mutant IDH1 vaccine in newly diagnosed glioma. Libraries were prepared by immunoSEQ multiplex PCR; TCRdb keeps only in-frame clonotypes and omits some of them. The table has roughly 51,000 clones, about 81% seen once; the top ten hold 6.5% to 9%. Antigen specificity for these receptors is unknown. Sequenced here: PBMCs, sampled from a glioma patient whose treatment included an IDH1 peptide vaccine. Receptors originate from a woman aged 35 to 49 with glioma. Some clones in this sample may be carry-over from other donors' samples. The conserved cysteine and the conserved F or W are not part of the CDR3 here.

len,j_gene,v_gene,CDR3aa
11,TRBJ1-3,TRBV29-1,SAGQGSGNTIY
10,TRBJ1-2,TRBV2,ASRDTFYGYT
11,TRBJ2-3,TRBV7-9,ASSGYGGDTQY
13,TRBJ1-3,TRBV7-8,ASSPDMVTGNTIY
15,TRBJ2-7,TRBV5-6,ASSTSSGGRGGYEQY
13,TRBJ1-5,TRBV6-1,ASSENVQSNQPQH
11,TRBJ2-4,TRBV5-6,ASSLFGGNIQY
12,TRBJ1-3,TRBV29-1,SAAPGGHGNTIY
12,TRBJ1-5,TRBV7-9,ASSLGGANPPQH
11,TRBJ2-5,TRBV9,ASSAREGETQY
13,TRBJ1-6,TRBV11-1,ASSRGWSTNSPLH
9,TRBJ2-3,TRBV30,AWRTGDTQY
11,TRBJ2-7,TRBV10-3,AIRITRGHEQY
10,TRBJ2-7,TRBV28,ASSSGDHEQY
11,TRBJ1-4,TRBV2,ASSGTGNEKLF
12,TRBJ2-1,TRBV19,ASSIERGRNEQF